This TCR beta chain is from a study of blood T cell repertoires in COVID-19. There are a few counts of this clone. CDR1 is MNHEY and CDR2 is SVGAGI in the germline V gene. V shed 6 bases, J shed 2 bases, and the junction held 6 bases outside the gene matches. This CDR3 has 15 amino acids. Using immunoSEQ multiplex PCR, the repertoire was profiled, and TCRdb retains in-frame clones only, with some absent. This table has fewer than 80,000 clones, more than 90% appearing once. The V gene is TRBV6-5, the J gene TRBJ2-3; 9 bases are a match to TRBD1. Sequencing was done on a sample of peripheral blood. The receptor was isolated from a human donor in a cohort sampled during active COVID-19. The CDR3 region is CASRPGQGTTDTQYF. DNA of the CDR3: TGTGCCAGCAGACCGGGACAGGGAACCACAGATACGCAGTATTTT.